This T cell receptor beta chain was sequenced for a study of T cells in Graves' hyperthyroidism and ophthalmopathy. Germline V gives CDR1 MNHNS, CDR2 SASEGT. The CDR3 spans 16 residues. Trimming took 6 bases from V and 5 from J; bases not matched to a gene: 9. Template material for amplifying TCR beta CDR3 regions consisted of RNA transcripts. Using the HTBI primer set, a first-round RT-PCR was run on the TCR CDR3. In TCRdb, the multiplex PCR reads were re-called with MiXCR into one record per CDR3 protein. The data show a few hundred thousand distinct CDR3 sequences, with 15% to 20% seen just once and 45% to 55% held by the top ten.

This clonotype originated in a woman aged 50 to 65 with Graves' hyperthyroidism. Sequencing used blood. The chain couples TRBV6-1 to TRBJ2-7; 14 positions match TRBD2. The DNA of the CDR3 is TGTGCCAGCAGCCCCGGGACTAGCGGGAGTAGAAACGAGCAGTACTTC. Translation: CASSPGTSGSRNEQYF.